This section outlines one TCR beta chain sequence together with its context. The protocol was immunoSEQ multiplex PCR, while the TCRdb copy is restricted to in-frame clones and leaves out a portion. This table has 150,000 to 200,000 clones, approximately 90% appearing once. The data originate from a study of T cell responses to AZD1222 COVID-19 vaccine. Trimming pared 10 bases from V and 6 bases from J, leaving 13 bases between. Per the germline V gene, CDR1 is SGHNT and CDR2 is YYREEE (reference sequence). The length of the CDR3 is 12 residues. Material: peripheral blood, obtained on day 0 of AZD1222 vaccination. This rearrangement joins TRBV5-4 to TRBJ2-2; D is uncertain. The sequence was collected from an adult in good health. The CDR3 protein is CALMGLAGELFF. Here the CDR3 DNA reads TGTGCCCTGATGGGATTGGCCGGGGAGCTGTTTTTT.